This entry features one T cell receptor (beta chain) sequence. The data are from a study of blood T cell repertoires in COVID-19. For the study at large: Both acute and convalescent COVID-19 samples were obtained from the United States, Italy and Spain.

In the authors' methods: Amplification of reference gene primers provided the estimated nucleated cell counts. Method: immunoSEQ multiplex PCR; TCRdb's copy keeps in-frame clones and lacks some. That table supplies the V and J calls and clone size; D and trimming were determined from the DNA. The sample contains roughly 400,000 clones, nearly 90% of which appear only once. Recruitment covered over 20 US areas and drew participants whose ages spanned roughly 18 to 100 years. The length of the CDR3 is 15 residues. Trimming took 8 bases from V and 0 from J, leaving 16 bases between them. Germline V gives CDR1 LNHDA, CDR2 SQIVND (reference sequence).

The receptor was isolated from a woman aged 40 to 50 with acute COVID-19. The specimen sequenced was PBMCs or T cells enriched from blood (not recorded which). The gene calls are TRBV19 and TRBJ1-1, with D uncertain. The CDR3 protein is CASLKSGRLNTEAFF. In DNA, the CDR3 is TGTGCCAGTTTGAAATCGGGAAGGTTGAACACTGAAGCTTTCTTT.